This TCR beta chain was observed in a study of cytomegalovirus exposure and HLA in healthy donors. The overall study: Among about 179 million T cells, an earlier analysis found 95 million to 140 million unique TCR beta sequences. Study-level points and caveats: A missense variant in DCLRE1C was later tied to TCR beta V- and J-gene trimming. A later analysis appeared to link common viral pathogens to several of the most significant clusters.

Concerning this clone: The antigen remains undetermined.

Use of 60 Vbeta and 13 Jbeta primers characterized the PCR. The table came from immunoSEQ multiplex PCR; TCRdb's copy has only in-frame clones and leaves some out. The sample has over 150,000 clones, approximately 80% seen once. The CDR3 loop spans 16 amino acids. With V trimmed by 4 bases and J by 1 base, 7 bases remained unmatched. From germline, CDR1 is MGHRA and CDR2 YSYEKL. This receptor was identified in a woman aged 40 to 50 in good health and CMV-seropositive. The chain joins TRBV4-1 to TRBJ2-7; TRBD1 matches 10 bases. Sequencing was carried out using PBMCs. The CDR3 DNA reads TGCGCCAGCAGCCCCCCCCCGGGACAGGGGTCCTACGAGCAGTACTTC. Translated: CASSPPPGQGSYEQYF.